The 30 T cell receptor beta chains in this list originate from one sample, sequenced in a study of cytomegalovirus exposure and HLA in healthy donors. PCR was performed using 60 Vbeta and 13 Jbeta primers. This table comes from immunoSEQ multiplex PCR, and its TCRdb copy is limited to in-frame clones, with some not included. The sample contains under 200,000 clones, roughly 77% of which appear only once. Sequencing was carried out using PBMCs. Receptors were obtained from a man between 50 and 59 years old in good health and CMV-seropositive.

The V and J genes are TRBV5-1 and TRBJ2-7; TRBD1 agrees at 10 bases. Unmatched junction bases numbered 6, after V lost 4 bases and J lost 2 bases. The CDR3 loop spans 15 amino acids. From germline, CDR1 is SGHRS and CDR2 YFSETQ. The CDR3 nucleotides are TGCGCCAGCAGCCCTCTCGGACAGGGGGCCTACGAGCAGTACTTC. Amino acids: CASSPLGQGAYEQYF.

This sequence joins TRBV9 and TRBJ1-3; possible D gene TRBD1, 5 bases. V was clipped by 0 bases and J by 0 bases, with 7 bases between them. The germline V gene has CDR1 SGDLS and CDR2 YYNGEE. CDR3 length: 15 residues. In DNA, the CDR3 is TGTGCCAGCAGCGTAGGGGGCTTCTCTGGAAACACCATATATTTT. This gives the protein CASSVGGFSGNTIYF.

In its sample, this clone was seen once. J is TRBJ1-3 and V is TRBV5-1; D ambiguous. Per germline, CDR1 SGHRS and CDR2 YFSETQ. CDR3 length: 16 amino acids. Trimming stripped 0 bases from V and 0 bases from J, with 10 bases between. The CDR3, as DNA: TGCGCCAGCAGCTTGGCCGCGGGGTTCTCTGGAAACACCATATATTTT. This codes for CASSLAAGFSGNTIYF.

This clone was picked up a small number of times. This chain links TRBV4-3 with TRBJ1-4, with D uncertain. The CDR3 is 15 amino acids. Trimming pared 0 bases from V and 8 bases from J, leaving 13 bases between. CDR1 is LGHNA and CDR2 is YSLEER in the germline V gene. CDR3 region: CASSQDMGVREKLFF. As DNA, the CDR3 is TGCGCCAGCAGCCAAGATATGGGAGTGCGAGAAAAACTGTTTTTT.

The chain is built from TRBV9 and TRBJ2-1; 11 nucleotides agree with TRBD2. Losses at the gene ends were 4 bases for V and 8 bases for J; bases not matched to a gene: 8. CDR3 size: 15 residues. Germline assignment: CDR1 SGDLS and CDR2 YYNGEE. The CDR3 loop is CASSFSGGALDEQFF. CDR3 coding DNA: TGTGCCAGCAGCTTTAGCGGGGGGGCCCTGGATGAGCAGTTCTTC.

The chain links TRBV4-1 to TRBJ1-1, with TRBD1 identical over 7 bases. Unmatched junction bases numbered 10, after V lost 6 bases and J lost 3 bases. This CDR3 comprises 15 residues. Germline assignment: CDR1 MGHRA and CDR2 YSYEKL. Here the CDR3 DNA reads TGCGCCAGCAGGACAGGGAATATCGGCGACACTGAAGCTTTCTTT. Translating it yields CASRTGNIGDTEAFF.

The chain carries TRBV10-1 and TRBJ1-5; 8 positions agree with TRBD1. Trimming cost V 5 bases and J 6 bases; bases outside gene matches: 3. The CDR3 is made up of 13 amino acids. Per the germline V gene, CDR1 is WNHNN and CDR2 is SYGVQD (reference sequence). Written as DNA, the CDR3 is TGCGCCAGCAGTCCCGACAGGGGTCAGCCCCAGCATTTT. Its protein product is CASSPDRGQPQHF.

In this sample, this clone turned up a few times. Additional DNA sequences in this sample encode the identical CDR3. The chain carries TRBV5-1 and TRBJ2-1; D is possibly TRBD2 (5 bases). Trimming shortened V by 0 bases and J by 0 bases, and 13 bases separated the two germline ends. The CDR3 contains 17 residues. Germline V CDR1 and CDR2: SGHRS, YFSETQ. This chain's CDR3 is CASSLGNVGSSYNEQFF. In DNA form, the CDR3 reads TGCGCCAGCAGCTTGGGGAACGTAGGGAGCTCCTACAATGAGCAGTTCTTC.

V is TRBV5-1 and J is TRBJ2-1; a weak D match, TRBD1 (5 bases). The CDR3 is made up of 16 amino acids. Germline V gives CDR1 SGHRS, CDR2 YFSETQ. V was cut by 0 bases and J by 0 bases, with 10 bases left in between. The CDR3 nucleotides are TGCGCCAGCAGCTTGGGACAGCATAGCTCCTACAATGAGCAGTTCTTC. Amino acid sequence: CASSLGQHSSYNEQFF.

The rearrangement links TRBV6-5 to TRBJ2-3; the D gene is possibly TRBD1 (5 bases). The CDR3 has 13 residues. Germline assignment: CDR1 MNHEY and CDR2 SVGAGI. V lost 5 bases and J lost 4, with 10 bases in between. The CDR3 DNA reads as TGTGCCAGCAGTAGGGGATTTGCAGATACGCAGTATTTT. Protein: CASSRGFADTQYF.

This clone appeared a few times. The chain has TRBV7-6 and TRBJ2-7, with D hard to call. The CDR3 has 11 amino acids. V was trimmed by 4 bases and J by 2 bases, leaving 3 bases between them. From germline, CDR1 is SGHVS and CDR2 FNYEAQ. CDR3 coding DNA: TGTGCCAGCAGCTCAACCTACGAGCAGTACTTC. Translating it yields CASSSTYEQYF.

The V call is TRBV5-4, the J call TRBJ1-6; D perhaps matches TRBD1 (5 bases). The V gene lost 0 bases and the J gene lost 6 bases, with 10 bases spanning the gap. The germline gives CDR1 SGHNT, CDR2 YYREEE (reference sequence). This CDR3 region has 15 residues. The CDR3 protein is CASSLATAGNSPLHF. The CDR3, as DNA: TGTGCCAGCAGCTTGGCGACAGCCGGTAATTCACCCCTCCACTTT. The variable domain in full, with the rest retrieved from reference TRBV5-4 and TRBJ1-6, is ETGVTQSPTHLIKTRGQQVTLRCSSQSGHNTVSWYQQALGQGPQFIFQYYREEENGRGNFPPRFSGLQFPNYSSELNVNALELDDSALYLCASSLATAGNSPLHFGNGTRLTVT.

CDR3 sequence: CASSRWRGAAYEQYF. Here the CDR3 DNA reads TGTGCCAGCAGCCGGTGGCGGGGAGCAGCCTACGAGCAGTACTTC. The chain has TRBV14 and TRBJ2-7, with D possibly being TRBD2 (6 bases). V was trimmed by 4 bases and J by 2 bases, leaving 15 bases between them. Germline CDR1 is SGHDN and CDR2 is FVKESK. The CDR3 spans 15 residues.

This chain uses TRBV9 with TRBJ2-5, with D perhaps matching TRBD2 (5 bases). CDR1 and CDR2 (germline): SGDLS, YYNGEE. Trimming took 0 bases from V and 5 from J, leaving 14 bases between them. The CDR3 contains 15 residues. CDR3 region: CASSVAPSSWETQYF. The CDR3 nucleotides are TGTGCCAGCAGCGTAGCCCCCTCTAGCTGGGAGACCCAGTACTTC.

A few counts support this clone. This sequence joins TRBV6-1 and TRBJ2-1; 9 nucleotides align to TRBD2. Germline V CDR1 and CDR2: MNHNS, SASEGT. V lost 3 bases and J lost 0; bases outside the gene matches: 6. This CDR3 is 17 amino acids long. The CDR3 sequence is CASSETGLARSYNEQFF. The CDR3 DNA sequence: TGTGCCAGCAGTGAGACGGGACTAGCTCGCTCCTACAATGAGCAGTTCTTC.

CDR3 in amino acids: CASSSRTSGDTDTQYF. In nucleotides, the CDR3 is TGTGCCAGCAGCTCTCGGACTAGCGGGGACACAGATACGCAGTATTTT. This chain uses TRBV11-3 with TRBJ2-3, with 12 positions matching TRBD2. J gave up 2 bases and V 4 bases, and 4 bases lay outside the gene matches. The CDR3 loop spans 16 amino acids. The germline V gene encodes CDR1 SGHNT and CDR2 YENEEA.

This chain uses TRBV7-2 with TRBJ1-2, with TRBD1 matching 7 bases. Germline V gene sequence: CDR1 SGHTA, CDR2 FQGNSA. The CDR3 sequence is 14 residues long. V shed 5 bases and J 4 bases; nucleotides not matched to a gene: 7. The CDR3 DNA reads as TGTGCCAGCAGCACCGGGGACAGCTTCTATGGCTACACCTTC. Amino acids: CASSTGDSFYGYTF.

The genes are TRBV6-1 and TRBJ1-2, with TRBD1 identical over 10 bases. CDR3 length equals 14 residues. Germline values: CDR1 MNHNS, CDR2 SASEGT. Trimming took 5 bases from V and 8 from J; bases not matched to a gene: 8. CDR3 sequence (DNA): TGTGCCAGCAGTCTGACAGGGGGCCGGGGGGGCTACACCTTC. It translates to CASSLTGGRGGYTF.

The chain carries TRBV5-1 and TRBJ2-3; perhaps TRBD2 as D (7 bases). The V gene's germline CDR1 is SGHRS and CDR2 YFSETQ. Trimming left V 5 bases short and J 4 bases short, with 11 bases between. The CDR3 extends over 13 amino acids. CDR3 amino acids: CASSTRGPDTQYF. The DNA of the CDR3 is TGCGCCAGCAGTACGCGGGGGCCAGATACGCAGTATTTT. The full variable domain, with the rest looked up from reference TRBV5-1 and TRBJ2-3, is KAGVTQTPRYLIKTRGQQVTLSCSPISGHRSVSWYQQTPGQGLQFLFEYFSETQRNKGNFPGRFSGRQFSNSRSEMNVSTLELGDSALYLCASSTRGPDTQYFGPGTRLTVL.

The V call is TRBV2, the J call TRBJ2-5; D call uncertain. Trimming cost V 6 bases and J 3 bases, with 5 bases left between them. The CDR3 runs to 11 residues. Germline assignment: CDR1 SNHLY and CDR2 FYNNEI. CDR3 DNA sequence: TGTGCCAGCAGCCCAGAAGAGACCCAGTACTTC. Translating gives CASSPEETQYF. The entire variable domain, with the rest obtained from reference TRBV2 and TRBJ2-5, is as follows: EPEVTQTPSHQVTQMGQEVILRCVPISNHLYFYWYRQILGQKVEFLVSFYNNEISEKSEIFDDQFSVERPDGSNFTLKIRSTKLEDSAMYFCASSPEETQYFGPGTRLLVL.

J is TRBJ2-7 and V is TRBV7-2; 10 positions agree with TRBD2. The ends lost 2 bases at V and 3 bases at J; junction bases unmatched: 7. This CDR3 comprises 16 residues. Germline V lookup: CDR1 SGHTA, CDR2 FQGNSA. The CDR3 nucleotides read TGTGCCAGCAGCTTAACCTCCGGGACTAGCGACTACGAGCAGTACTTC. It encodes CASSLTSGTSDYEQYF.

The V and J genes are TRBV7-9 and TRBJ1-6; D is unresolved. The CDR3 is 15 amino acids. V was shortened by 3 bases and J by 0 bases, with 6 bases between the two germline ends. Germline-derived CDR1 and CDR2 are SEHNR and FQNEAQ (reference sequence). CDR3 sequence reads: CASSLGSSYNSPLHF. CDR3 in DNA: TGTGCCAGCAGCTTGGGCAGCTCCTATAATTCACCCCTCCACTTT.

The V and J genes are TRBV11-2 and TRBJ1-6; 7 bases align to TRBD1. The CDR3 is 15 residues long. J lost 6 bases, V lost 0 bases, and 2 bases had no gene match. Germline V gives CDR1 SGHAT, CDR2 FQNNGV. CDR3 protein: CASSLEGGFNSPLHF. CDR3 sequence (DNA): TGTGCCAGCAGCTTAGAAGGGGGCTTTAATTCACCCCTCCACTTT.

V usage is TRBV6-5 and J usage is TRBJ2-1, with D possibly matching TRBD2 (5 bases). From germline, CDR1 is MNHEY and CDR2 SVGAGI. The CDR3 loop spans 14 amino acids. The V end was cut by 6 bases, the J end by 8 bases, with 17 bases between. The DNA for the CDR3 is TGTGCCAGCAGGCCCCCCCGGCCGGGGTATGAGCAGTTCTTC. Translated: CASRPPRPGYEQFF.

The J gene is TRBJ2-3, the V gene TRBV5-1, with D possibly matching TRBD2 (5 bases). The CDR3 length is 14 residues. Trimming left V 8 bases short and J 2 bases short, with 15 bases between. Germline CDR1 is SGHRS and CDR2 is YFSETQ. The CDR3 nucleotides are TGCGCCAGGCCTGGTGGGAGCCACACAGATACGCAGTATTTT. Residues: CARPGGSHTDTQYF.

This clone was counted between two and nine times. The V call is TRBV5-4, the J call TRBJ2-5; TRBD1 agrees at 7 bases. This CDR3 is 14 amino acids long. Germline CDR1 is SGHNT and CDR2 is YYREEE (reference sequence). Germline trimming cut 1 base from V and 5 bases from J; bases unmatched to any gene: 5. The CDR3 nucleotides read TGTGCCAGCAGCTTGACAGGGGAAAGGGAGACCCAGTACTTC. Translation gives CASSLTGERETQYF.

The chain joins TRBV11-2 to TRBJ2-5; TRBD1 matches 7 bases. The J call is uncertain, as TRBJ2-7 better fits the DNA end. This CDR3 comprises 15 residues. Looked up from germline, CDR1 is SGHAT and CDR2 is FQNNGV. The CDR3 DNA is TGTGCCAGCAGCTTAGTTCCCGGGACAGACTACGAGCAGTACTTC. Translated: CASSLVPGTDYEQYF.

The gene calls are TRBV5-4 and TRBJ1-4, with unresolved D. Deletions cut 2 bases from V and 5 bases from J, with 13 bases between. This CDR3 comprises 15 residues. Germline CDR1 reads SGHNT; CDR2 reads YYREEE (reference sequence). The CDR3 coding sequence is TGTGCCAGCAGCTTTGGGCCGGCCGAAAATGAAAAACTGTTTTTT. Protein: CASSFGPAENEKLFF.

This chain uses TRBV4-1 with TRBJ1-2, with 7 bases matching TRBD1. This CDR3 has 17 amino acids. The V and J ends lost 1 base and 7 bases, in that order; junction bases with no gene match: 15. Looked up from germline, CDR1 is MGHRA and CDR2 is YSYEKL. The CDR3 DNA reads as TGCGCCAGCAGCCAAGTGGGCAGGGGGTCCCCCTCGGGTGGCTACACCTTC. Amino acid sequence: CASSQVGRGSPSGGYTF.

CDR3 bases: TGTGCCAGTAGTCCCCGACAGGGGACTAATGAAAAACTGTTTTTT. Translated, it gives CASSPRQGTNEKLFF. V gene TRBV19 combines with J gene TRBJ1-4; TRBD1 matches 8 bases. This CDR3 is built from 15 residues. Trimming cost V 5 bases and J 2 bases; bases outside gene matches: 4. From germline, CDR1 is LNHDA and CDR2 SQIVND (reference sequence). The full variable domain, rest sourced from reference TRBV19 and TRBJ1-4, is DGGITQSPKYLFRKEGQNVTLSCEQNLNHDAMYWYRQDPGQGLRLIYYSQIVNDFQKGDIAEGYSVSREKKESFPLTVTSAQKNPTAFYLCASSPRQGTNEKLFFGSGTQLSVL.